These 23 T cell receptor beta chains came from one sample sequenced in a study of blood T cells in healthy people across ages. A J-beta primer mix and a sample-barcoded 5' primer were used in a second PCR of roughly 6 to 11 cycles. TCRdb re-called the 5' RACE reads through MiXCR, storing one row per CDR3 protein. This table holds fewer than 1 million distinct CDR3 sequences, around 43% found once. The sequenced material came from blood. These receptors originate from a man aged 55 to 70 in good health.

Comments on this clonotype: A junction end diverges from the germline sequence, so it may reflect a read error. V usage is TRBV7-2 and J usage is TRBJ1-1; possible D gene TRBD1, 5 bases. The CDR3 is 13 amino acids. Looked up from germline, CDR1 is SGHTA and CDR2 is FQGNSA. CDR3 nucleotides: TGTGCCAGCAGTTTCGAGACTGGGACTGAAACTTTCTTT. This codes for CASSFETGTETFF. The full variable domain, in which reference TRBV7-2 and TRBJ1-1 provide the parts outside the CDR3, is GAGVSQSPSNKVTEKGKDVELRCDPISGHTALYWYRQSLGQGLEFLIYFQGNSAPDKSGLPSDRFSAERTGGSVSTLTIQRTQQEDSAVYLCASSFETGTETFFGQGTRLTVV.

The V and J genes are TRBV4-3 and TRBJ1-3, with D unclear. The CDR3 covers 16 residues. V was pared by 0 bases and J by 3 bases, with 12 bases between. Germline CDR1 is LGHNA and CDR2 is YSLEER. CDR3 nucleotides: TGCGCCAGCAGCCAAGATCCTGTGAACCTTGGAAACACCATATATTTT. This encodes CASSQDPVNLGNTIYF.

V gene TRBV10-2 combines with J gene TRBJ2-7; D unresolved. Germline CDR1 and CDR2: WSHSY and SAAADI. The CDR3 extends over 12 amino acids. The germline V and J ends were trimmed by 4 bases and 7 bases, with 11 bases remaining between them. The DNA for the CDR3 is TGCGCCAGCAGTGTACAAGGCGTTGAGCAGTACTTC. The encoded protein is CASSVQGVEQYF.

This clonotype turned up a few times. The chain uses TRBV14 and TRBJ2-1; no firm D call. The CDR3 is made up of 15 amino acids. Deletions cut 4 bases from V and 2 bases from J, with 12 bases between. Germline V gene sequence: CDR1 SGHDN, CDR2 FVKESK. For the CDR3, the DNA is TGTGCCAGCAGCCTACAGTCCGGACCCTACAATGAGCAGTTCTTC. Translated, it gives CASSLQSGPYNEQFF. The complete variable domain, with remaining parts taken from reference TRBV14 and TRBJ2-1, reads EAGVTQFPSHSVIEKGQTVTLRCDPISGHDNLYWYRRVMGKEIKFLLHFVKESKQDESGMPNNRFLAERTGGTYSTLKVQPAELEDSGVYFCASSLQSGPYNEQFFGPGTRLTVL.

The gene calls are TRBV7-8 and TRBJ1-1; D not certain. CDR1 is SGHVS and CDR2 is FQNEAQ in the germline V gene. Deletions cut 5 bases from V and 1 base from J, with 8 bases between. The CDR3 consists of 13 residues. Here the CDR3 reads CASSTNANTEAFF. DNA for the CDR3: TGTGCCAGCAGCACGAACGCGAACACTGAAGCTTTCTTT.

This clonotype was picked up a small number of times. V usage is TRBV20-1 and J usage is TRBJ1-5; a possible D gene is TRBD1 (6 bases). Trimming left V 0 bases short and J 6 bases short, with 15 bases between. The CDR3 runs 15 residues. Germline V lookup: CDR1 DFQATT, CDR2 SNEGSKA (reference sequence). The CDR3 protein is CSARDYRAGIQPQHF. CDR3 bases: TGCAGTGCTAGAGATTACAGGGCTGGTATTCAGCCCCAGCATTTT.

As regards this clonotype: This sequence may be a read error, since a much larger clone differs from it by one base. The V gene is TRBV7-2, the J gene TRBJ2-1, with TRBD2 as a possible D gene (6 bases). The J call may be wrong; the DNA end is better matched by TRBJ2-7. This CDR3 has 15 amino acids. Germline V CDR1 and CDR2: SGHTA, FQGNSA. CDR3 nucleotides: TGTGCCAGCAGCCCCCCGGGGTCGGGGGTTAATGAGCAGTACTTC. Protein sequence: CASSPPGSGVNEQYF.

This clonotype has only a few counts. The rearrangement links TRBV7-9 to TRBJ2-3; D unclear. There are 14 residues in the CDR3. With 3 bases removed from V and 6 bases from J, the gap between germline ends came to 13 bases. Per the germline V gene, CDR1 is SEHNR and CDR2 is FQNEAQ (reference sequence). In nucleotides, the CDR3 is TGTGCCAGCAGCTTTTACCCTAGTTGGGATACGCAGTATTTT. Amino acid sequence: CASSFYPSWDTQYF.

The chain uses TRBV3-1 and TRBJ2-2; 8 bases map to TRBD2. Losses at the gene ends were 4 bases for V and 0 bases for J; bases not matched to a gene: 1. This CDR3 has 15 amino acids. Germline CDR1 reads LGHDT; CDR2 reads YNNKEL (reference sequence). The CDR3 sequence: CASSLSGANTGELFF. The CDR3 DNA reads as TGTGCCAGCAGCCTTAGCGGGGCGAACACCGGGGAGCTGTTTTTT.

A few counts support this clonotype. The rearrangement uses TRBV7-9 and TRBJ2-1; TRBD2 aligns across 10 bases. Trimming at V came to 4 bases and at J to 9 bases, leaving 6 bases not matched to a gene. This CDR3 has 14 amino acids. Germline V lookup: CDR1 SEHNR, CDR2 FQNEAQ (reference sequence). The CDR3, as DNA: TGTGCCAGCAGCTCAGCGGGGGGGCTTACTGAGCAGTTCTTC. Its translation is CASSSAGGLTEQFF. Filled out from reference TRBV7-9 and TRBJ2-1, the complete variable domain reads DTGVSQNPRHKITKRGQNVTFRCDPISEHNRLYWYRQTLGQGPEFLTYFQNEAQLEKSRLLSDRFSAERPKGSFSTLEIQRTEQGDSAMYLCASSSAGGLTEQFFGPGTRLTVL.

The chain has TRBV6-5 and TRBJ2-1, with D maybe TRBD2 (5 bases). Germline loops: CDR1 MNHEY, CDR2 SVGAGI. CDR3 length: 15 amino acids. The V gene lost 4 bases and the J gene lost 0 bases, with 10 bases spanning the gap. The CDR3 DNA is TGTGCCAGCAGTTGGAGGTATGACTCCTACAATGAGCAGTTCTTC. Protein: CASSWRYDSYNEQFF.

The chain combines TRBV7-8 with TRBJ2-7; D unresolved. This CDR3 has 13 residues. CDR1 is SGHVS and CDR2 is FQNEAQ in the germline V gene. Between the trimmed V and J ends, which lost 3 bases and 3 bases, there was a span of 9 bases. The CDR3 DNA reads TGTGCCAGCAGCTTTCAACAGTTCTACGAGCAGTACTTC. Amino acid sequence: CASSFQQFYEQYF. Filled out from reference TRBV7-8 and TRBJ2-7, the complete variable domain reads GAGVSQSPRYKVAKRGQDVALRCDPISGHVSLFWYQQALGQGPEFLTYFQNEAQLDKSGLPSDRFFAERPEGSVSTLKIQRTQQEDSAVYLCASSFQQFYEQYFGPGTRLTVT.

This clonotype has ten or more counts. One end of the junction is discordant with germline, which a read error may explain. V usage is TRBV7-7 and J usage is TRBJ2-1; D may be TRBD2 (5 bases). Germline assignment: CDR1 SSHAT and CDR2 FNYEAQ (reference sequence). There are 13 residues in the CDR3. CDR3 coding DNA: TGTGCTAGCAGCTTATCCGGGGACAATGAGCAGTTCTTC. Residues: CASSLSGDNEQFF.

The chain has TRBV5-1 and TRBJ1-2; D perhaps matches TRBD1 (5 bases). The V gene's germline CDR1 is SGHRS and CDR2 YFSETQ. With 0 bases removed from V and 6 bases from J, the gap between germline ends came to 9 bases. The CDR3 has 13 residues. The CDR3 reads CASSLAGDDGYTF. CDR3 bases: TGCGCCAGCAGCTTGGCCGGGGACGATGGCTACACCTTC.

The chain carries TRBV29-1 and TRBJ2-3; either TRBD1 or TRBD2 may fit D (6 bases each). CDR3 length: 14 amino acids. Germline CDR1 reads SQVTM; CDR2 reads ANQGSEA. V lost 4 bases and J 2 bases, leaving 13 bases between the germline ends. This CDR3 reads CSVVGGGPTDTQYF. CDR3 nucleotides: TGCAGCGTTGTCGGGGGCGGACCCACAGATACGCAGTATTTT.

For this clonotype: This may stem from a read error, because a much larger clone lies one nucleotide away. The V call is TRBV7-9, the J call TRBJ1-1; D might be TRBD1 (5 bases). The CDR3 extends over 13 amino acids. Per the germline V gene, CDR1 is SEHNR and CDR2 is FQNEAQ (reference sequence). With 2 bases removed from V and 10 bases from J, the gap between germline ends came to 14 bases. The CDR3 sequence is CASSLKGEGVAFF. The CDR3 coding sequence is TGTGCCAGCAGCTTAAAAGGGGAGGGTGTAGCTTTCTTT.

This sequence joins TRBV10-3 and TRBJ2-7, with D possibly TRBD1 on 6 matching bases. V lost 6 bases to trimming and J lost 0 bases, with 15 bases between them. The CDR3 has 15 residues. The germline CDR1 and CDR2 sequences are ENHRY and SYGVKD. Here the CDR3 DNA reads TGTGCCATCAGCCAACAGGGAGATAGCTCCTACGAGCAGTACTTC. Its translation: CAISQQGDSSYEQYF.

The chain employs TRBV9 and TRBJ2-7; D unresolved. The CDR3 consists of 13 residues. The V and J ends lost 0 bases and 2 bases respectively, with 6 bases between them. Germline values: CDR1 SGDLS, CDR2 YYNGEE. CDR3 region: CASSVGDPYEQYF. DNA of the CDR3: TGTGCCAGCAGCGTAGGTGACCCCTACGAGCAGTACTTC.

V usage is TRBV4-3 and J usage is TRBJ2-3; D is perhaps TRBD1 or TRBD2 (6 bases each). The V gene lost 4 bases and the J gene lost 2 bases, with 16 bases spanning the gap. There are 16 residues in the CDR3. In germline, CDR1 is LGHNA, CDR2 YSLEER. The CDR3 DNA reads TGCGCCAGCAGCCCACGTCCAAGGGGGGTCACAGATACGCAGTATTTT. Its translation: CASSPRPRGVTDTQYF.

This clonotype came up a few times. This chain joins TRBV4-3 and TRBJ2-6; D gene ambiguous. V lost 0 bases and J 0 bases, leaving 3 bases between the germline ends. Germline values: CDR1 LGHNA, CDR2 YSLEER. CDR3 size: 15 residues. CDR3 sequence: CASSQDHSGANVLTF. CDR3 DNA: TGCGCCAGCAGCCAAGATCACTCTGGGGCCAACGTCCTGACTTTC.

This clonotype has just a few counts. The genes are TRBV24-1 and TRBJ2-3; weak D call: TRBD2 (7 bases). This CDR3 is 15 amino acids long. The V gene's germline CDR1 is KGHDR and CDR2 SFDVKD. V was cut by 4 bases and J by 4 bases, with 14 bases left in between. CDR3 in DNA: TGTGCCACCAGTGACCGCGGGGGCCAAGCAGATACGCAGTATTTT. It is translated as CATSDRGGQADTQYF.

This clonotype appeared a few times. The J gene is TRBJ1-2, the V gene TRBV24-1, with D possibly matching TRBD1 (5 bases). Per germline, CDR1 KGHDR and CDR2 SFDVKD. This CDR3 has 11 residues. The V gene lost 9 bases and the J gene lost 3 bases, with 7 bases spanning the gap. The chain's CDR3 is CATGTDYGYTF. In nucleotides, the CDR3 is TGTGCCACCGGGACGGACTATGGCTACACCTTC.

The CDR3 spells CASSPQQGAPIDYGYTF. CDR3 in DNA: TGTGCCAGCTCACCACAACAGGGGGCTCCGATAGACTATGGCTACACCTTC. The genes are TRBV18 and TRBJ1-2; 9 bases agree with TRBD1. V gave up 1 base and J gave up 3 bases; unmatched junction bases: 9. CDR1 KGHSH and CDR2 LQKENI come from the germline V gene. The CDR3 covers 17 residues.